The T cell receptor beta chain described here comes from a study of T-cell memory formation after mild COVID-19. Across the whole study: The TCR clusters were mostly specific to one donor.

This CDR3 has 11 amino acids. Trimming at V came to 5 bases and at J to 10 bases, leaving 3 bases not matched to a gene. Looked up from germline, CDR1 is SGHTA and CDR2 is FQGNSA. From 5'RACE with constant-segment primers came TCR alpha and TCR beta cDNA libraries that carried sample barcodes and UMIs. TCRdb passed the 5' RACE reads through MiXCR, listing each CDR3 protein once. This sample carries around 420,000 distinct CDR3 sequences, 20% to 30% of them seen once, and the ten largest clones take around 8.8%. Material: PBMCs or a T cell subset sorted from them (not recorded which). The V and J genes are TRBV7-2 and TRBJ1-1, with 8 bases matching TRBD1. This TCR derives from an adult woman who had mild COVID-19 (a few samples of this study predate the infection). Cell type and time point are not known. For the CDR3, the DNA is TGTGCCAGCAGCCCCGGGACAGGAGCTTTCTTT. Its translation is CASSPGTGAFF.